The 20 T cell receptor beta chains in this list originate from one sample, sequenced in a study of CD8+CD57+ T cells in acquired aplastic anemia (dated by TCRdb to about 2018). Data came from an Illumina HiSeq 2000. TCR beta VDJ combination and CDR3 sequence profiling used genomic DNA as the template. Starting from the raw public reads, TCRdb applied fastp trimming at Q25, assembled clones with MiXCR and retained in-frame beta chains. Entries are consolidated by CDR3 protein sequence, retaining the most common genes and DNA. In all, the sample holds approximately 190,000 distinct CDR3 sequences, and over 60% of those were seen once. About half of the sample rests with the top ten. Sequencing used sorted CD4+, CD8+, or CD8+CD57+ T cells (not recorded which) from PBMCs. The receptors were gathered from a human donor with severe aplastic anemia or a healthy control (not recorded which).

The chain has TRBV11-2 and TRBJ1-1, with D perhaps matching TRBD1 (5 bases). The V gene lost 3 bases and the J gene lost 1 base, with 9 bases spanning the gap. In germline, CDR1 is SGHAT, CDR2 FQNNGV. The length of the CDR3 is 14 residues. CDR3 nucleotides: TGTGCCAGCAGCTTTGGACAAAAGAACACTGAAGCTTTCTTT. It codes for CASSFGQKNTEAFF.

The CDR3 sequence: CASSKGGSGNTIYF. CDR3 nucleotides: TGTGCCAGTAGTAAGGGCGGGTCTGGAAACACCATATATTTT. The chain is built from TRBV19 and TRBJ1-3; D remains ambiguous. Germline lookup yields CDR1 LNHDA and CDR2 SQIVND (reference sequence). This CDR3 comprises 14 residues. Trimming took off 4 bases at V and 1 base at J, with 8 bases between the two ends.

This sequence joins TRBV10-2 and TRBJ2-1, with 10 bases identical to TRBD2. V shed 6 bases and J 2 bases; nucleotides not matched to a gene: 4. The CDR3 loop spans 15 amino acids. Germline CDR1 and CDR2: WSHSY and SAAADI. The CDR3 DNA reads TGCGCCAGCAGATTAGCGGGAGGTACCTACAATGAGCAGTTCTTC. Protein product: CASRLAGGTYNEQFF.

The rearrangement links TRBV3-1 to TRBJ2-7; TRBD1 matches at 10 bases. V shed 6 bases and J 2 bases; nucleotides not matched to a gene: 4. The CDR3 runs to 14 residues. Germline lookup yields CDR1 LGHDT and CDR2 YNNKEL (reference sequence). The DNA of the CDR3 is TGTGCCAGCAGAGGGGACAGGGGACCCTACGAGCAGTACTTC. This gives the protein CASRGDRGPYEQYF.

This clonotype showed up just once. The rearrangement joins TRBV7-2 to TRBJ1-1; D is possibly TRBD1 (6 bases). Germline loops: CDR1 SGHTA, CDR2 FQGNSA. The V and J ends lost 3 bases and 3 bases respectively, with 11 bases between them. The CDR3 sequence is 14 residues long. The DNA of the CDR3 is TGTGCCAGCAGCTTGTCAGGGGTGCACACTGAAGCTTTCTTT. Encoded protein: CASSLSGVHTEAFF.

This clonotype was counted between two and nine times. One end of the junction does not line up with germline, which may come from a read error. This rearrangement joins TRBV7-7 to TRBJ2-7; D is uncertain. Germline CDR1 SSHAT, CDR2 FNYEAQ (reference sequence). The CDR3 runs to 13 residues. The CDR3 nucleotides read TGTGCTAGCAGCTTAAGCGTCGGATCCGAGCAGTACTTC. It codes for CASSLSVGSEQYF.

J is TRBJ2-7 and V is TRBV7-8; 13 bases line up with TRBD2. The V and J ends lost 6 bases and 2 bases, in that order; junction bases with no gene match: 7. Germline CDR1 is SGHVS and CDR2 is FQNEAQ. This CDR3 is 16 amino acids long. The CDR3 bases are TGTGCCAGCAGTTTGACTAGCGGGGGGCCGGCCTACGAGCAGTACTTC. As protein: CASSLTSGGPAYEQYF.

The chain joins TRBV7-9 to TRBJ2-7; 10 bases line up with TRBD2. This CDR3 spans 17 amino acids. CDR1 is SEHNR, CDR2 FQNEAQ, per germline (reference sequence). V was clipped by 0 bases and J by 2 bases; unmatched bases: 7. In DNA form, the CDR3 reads TGTGCCAGCAGCTTAGCGGGGGGAAGCGGGGGGGCCTACGAGCAGTACTTC. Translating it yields CASSLAGGSGGAYEQYF.

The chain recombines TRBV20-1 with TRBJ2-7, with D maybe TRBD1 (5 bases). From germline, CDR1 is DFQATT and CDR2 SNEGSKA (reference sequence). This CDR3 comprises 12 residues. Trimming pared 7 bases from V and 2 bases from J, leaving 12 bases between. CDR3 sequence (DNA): TGCAGTGGGTCTGCGGACACCTACGAGCAGTACTTC. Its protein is CSGSADTYEQYF.

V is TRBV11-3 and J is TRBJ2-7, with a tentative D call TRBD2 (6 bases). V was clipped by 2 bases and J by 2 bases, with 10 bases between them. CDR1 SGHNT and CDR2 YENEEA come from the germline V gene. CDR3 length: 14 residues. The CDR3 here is CASSLSSVPYEQYF. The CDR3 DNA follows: TGTGCCAGCAGCTTATCTAGCGTACCCTACGAGCAGTACTTC.

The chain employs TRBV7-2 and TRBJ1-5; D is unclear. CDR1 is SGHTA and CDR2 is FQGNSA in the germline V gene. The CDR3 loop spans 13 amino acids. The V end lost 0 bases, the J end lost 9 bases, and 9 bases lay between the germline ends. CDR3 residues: CASSLASRGPQHF. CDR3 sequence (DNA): TGTGCCAGCAGCTTAGCGTCCCGGGGGCCCCAGCATTTT.

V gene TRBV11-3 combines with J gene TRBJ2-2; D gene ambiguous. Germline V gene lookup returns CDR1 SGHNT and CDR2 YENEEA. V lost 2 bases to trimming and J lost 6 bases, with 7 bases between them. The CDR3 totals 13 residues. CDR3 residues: CASSLSRPGELFF. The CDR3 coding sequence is TGTGCCAGCAGCTTATCACGACCCGGGGAGCTGTTTTTT.

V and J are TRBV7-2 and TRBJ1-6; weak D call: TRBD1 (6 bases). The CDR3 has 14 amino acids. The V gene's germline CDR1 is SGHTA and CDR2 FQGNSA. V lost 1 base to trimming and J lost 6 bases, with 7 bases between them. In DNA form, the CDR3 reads TGTGCCAGCAGCTTAGGGACAGTTAATTCACCCCTCCACTTT. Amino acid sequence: CASSLGTVNSPLHF.

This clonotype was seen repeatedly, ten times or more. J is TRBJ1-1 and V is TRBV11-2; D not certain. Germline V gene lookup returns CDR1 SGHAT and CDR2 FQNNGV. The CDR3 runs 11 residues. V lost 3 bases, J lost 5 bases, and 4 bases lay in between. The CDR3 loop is CASSFGTEAFF. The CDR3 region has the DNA TGTGCCAGCAGCTTTGGTACTGAAGCTTTCTTT.

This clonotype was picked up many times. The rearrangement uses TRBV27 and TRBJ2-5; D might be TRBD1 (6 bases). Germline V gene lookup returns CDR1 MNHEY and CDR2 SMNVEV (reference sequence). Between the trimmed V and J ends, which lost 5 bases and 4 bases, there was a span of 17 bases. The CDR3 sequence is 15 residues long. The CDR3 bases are TGTGCCAGCAGTAGGTTCCTTCTACAGGGAGAGACCCAGTACTTC. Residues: CASSRFLLQGETQYF.

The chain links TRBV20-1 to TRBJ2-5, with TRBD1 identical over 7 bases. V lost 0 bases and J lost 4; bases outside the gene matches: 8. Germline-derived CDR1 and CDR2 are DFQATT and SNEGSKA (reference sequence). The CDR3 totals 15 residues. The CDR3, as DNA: TGCAGTGCTAGAGAGGCGACAGGGTGGGTAGAGACCCAGTACTTC. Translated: CSAREATGWVETQYF.

The CDR3 DNA reads as TGTGCCAGCAGCGCGGACATGAACACTGAAGCTTTCTTT. The encoded protein is CASSADMNTEAFF. The genes are TRBV9 and TRBJ1-1, with TRBD1 as a possible D gene (5 bases). CDR3 size: 13 residues. V gave up 3 bases and J gave up 0 bases, with 6 bases separating them. Germline-derived CDR1 and CDR2 are SGDLS and YYNGEE.

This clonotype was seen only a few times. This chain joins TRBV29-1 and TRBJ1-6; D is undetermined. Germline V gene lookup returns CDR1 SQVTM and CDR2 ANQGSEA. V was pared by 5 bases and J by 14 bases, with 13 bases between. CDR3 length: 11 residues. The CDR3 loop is CSVKTVSSLHF. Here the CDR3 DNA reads TGCAGCGTTAAAACAGTATCTTCCCTCCACTTT.

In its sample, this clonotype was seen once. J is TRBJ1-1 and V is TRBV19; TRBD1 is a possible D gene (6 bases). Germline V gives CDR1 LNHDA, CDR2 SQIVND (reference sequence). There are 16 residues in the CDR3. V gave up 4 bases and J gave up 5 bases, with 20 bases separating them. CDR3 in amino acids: CASSRKGGAVSTEAFF. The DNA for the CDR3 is TGTGCCAGTAGTAGGAAGGGGGGCGCAGTAAGTACTGAAGCTTTCTTT. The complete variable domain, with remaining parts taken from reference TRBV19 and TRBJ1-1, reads DGGITQSPKYLFRKEGQNVTLSCEQNLNHDAMYWYRQDPGQGLRLIYYSQIVNDFQKGDIAEGYSVSREKKESFPLTVTSAQKNPTAFYLCASSRKGGAVSTEAFFGQGTRLTVV.

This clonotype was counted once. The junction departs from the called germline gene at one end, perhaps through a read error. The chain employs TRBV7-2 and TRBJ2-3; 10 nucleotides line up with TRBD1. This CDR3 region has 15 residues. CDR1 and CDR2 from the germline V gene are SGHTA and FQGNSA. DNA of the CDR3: TGCGCCAGCAGCACCGACAGGGGGCGCGTGGATACGCAGTATTTT. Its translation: CASSTDRGRVDTQYF.